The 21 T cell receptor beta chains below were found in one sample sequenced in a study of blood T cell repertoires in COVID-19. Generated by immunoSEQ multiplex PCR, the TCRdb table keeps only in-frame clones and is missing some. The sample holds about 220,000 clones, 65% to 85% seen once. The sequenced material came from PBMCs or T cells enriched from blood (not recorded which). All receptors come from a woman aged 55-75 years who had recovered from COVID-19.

The CDR3 region is CASSYPAGSYTF. The DNA of the CDR3 is TGTGCCAGCAGCTACCCTGCCGGGAGCTACACCTTC. V is TRBV11-2 and J is TRBJ1-2; D not resolved. The CDR3 runs 12 residues. In germline, CDR1 is SGHAT, CDR2 FQNNGV. Between the trimmed V and J ends, which lost 4 bases and 9 bases, there was a span of 12 bases. Filled out from reference TRBV11-2 and TRBJ1-2, the complete variable domain reads EAGVAQSPRYKIIEKRQSVAFWCNPISGHATLYWYQQILGQGPKLLIQFQNNGVVDDSQLPKDRFSAERLKGVDSTLKIQPAKLEDSAVYLCASSYPAGSYTFGSGTRLTVV.

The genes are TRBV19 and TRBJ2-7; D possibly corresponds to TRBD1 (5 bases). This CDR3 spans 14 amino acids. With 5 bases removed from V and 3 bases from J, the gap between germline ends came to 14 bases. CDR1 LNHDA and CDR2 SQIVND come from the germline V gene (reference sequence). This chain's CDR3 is CASSPRQGDYEQYF. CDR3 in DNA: TGTGCCAGTAGTCCCCGGCAGGGTGACTACGAGCAGTACTTC.

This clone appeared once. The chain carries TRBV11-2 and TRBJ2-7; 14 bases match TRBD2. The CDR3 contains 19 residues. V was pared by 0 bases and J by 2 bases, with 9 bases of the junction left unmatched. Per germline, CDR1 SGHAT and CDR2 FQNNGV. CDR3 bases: TGTGCCAGCAGCTTAGATTTGGGACTAGCGGGAGAGGGCCCCTACGAGCAGTACTTC. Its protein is CASSLDLGLAGEGPYEQYF.

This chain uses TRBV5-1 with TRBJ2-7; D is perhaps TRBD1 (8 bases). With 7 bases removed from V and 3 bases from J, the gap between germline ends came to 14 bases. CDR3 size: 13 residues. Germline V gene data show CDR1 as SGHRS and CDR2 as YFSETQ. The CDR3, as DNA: TGCGCCAGCCAACAGGGGGGGGACTACGAGCAGTACTTC. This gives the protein CASQQGGDYEQYF. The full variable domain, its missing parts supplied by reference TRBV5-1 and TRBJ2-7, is KAGVTQTPRYLIKTRGQQVTLSCSPISGHRSVSWYQQTPGQGLQFLFEYFSETQRNKGNFPGRFSGRQFSNSRSEMNVSTLELGDSALYLCASQQGGDYEQYFGPGTRLTVT.

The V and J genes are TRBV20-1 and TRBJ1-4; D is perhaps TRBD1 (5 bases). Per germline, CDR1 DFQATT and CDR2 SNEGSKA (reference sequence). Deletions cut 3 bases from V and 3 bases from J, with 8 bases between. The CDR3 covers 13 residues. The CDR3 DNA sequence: TGCAGTGCTAGTAAAGGGGCTAATGAAAAACTGTTTTTT. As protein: CSASKGANEKLFF.

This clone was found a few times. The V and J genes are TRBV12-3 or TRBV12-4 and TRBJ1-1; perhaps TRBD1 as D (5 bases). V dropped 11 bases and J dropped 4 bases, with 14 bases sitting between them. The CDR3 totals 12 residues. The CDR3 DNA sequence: TGTGCCTCCAGCCAGGGAGGCACTGAAGCTTTCTTT. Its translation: CASSQGGTEAFF.

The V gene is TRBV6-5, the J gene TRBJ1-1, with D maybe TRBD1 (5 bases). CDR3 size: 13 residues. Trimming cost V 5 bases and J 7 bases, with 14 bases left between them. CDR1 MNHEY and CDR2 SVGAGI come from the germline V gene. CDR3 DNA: TGTGCCAGCAGTCCTCCTAAAGGACATGAAGCTTTCTTT. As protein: CASSPPKGHEAFF.

CDR3 loop: CASSEDSRTDTQYF. Written as DNA, the CDR3 is TGTGCCAGCAGTGAAGATAGCAGAACAGATACGCAGTATTTT. The gene calls are TRBV2 and TRBJ2-3; D not certain. The V and J ends lost 1 base and 3 bases respectively, with 8 bases between them. Germline V gives CDR1 SNHLY, CDR2 FYNNEI. The CDR3 extends over 14 amino acids. The variable domain in full, with the rest retrieved from reference TRBV2 and TRBJ2-3, is EPEVTQTPSHQVTQMGQEVILRCVPISNHLYFYWYRQILGQKVEFLVSFYNNEISEKSEIFDDQFSVERPDGSNFTLKIRSTKLEDSAMYFCASSEDSRTDTQYFGPGTRLTVL.

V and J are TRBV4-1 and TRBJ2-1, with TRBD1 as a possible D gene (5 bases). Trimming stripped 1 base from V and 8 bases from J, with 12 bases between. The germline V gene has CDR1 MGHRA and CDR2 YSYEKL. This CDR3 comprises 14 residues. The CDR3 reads CASSQVSGSDEQFF. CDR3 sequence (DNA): TGCGCCAGCAGCCAAGTGTCAGGGTCGGATGAGCAGTTCTTC.

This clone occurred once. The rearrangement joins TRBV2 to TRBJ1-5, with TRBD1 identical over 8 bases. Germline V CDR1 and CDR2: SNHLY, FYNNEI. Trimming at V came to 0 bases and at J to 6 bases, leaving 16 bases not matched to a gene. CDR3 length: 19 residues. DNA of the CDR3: TGTGCCAGCAGTGAAGCGCTCGGACAGGGAGCAGGGGTAAGTCAGCCCCAGCATTTT. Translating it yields CASSEALGQGAGVSQPQHF.

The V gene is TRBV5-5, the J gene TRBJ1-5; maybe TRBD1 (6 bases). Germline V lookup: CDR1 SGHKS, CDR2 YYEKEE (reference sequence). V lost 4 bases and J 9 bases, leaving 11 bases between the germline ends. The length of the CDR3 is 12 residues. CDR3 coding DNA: TGTGCCAGCAGCCCCCAACAGGGGCCCCAGCATTTT. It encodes CASSPQQGPQHF.

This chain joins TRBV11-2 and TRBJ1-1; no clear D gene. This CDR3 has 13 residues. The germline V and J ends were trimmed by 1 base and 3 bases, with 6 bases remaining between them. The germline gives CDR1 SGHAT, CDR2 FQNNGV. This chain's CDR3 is CASSLVEYTEAFF. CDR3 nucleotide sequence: TGTGCCAGCAGCTTAGTTGAGTACACTGAAGCTTTCTTT.

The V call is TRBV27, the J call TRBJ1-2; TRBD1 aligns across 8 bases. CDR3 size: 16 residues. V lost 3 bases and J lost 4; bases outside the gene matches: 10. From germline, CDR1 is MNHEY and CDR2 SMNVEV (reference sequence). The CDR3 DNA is TGTGCCAGCAGTTTTACCCTCGGACAGGGCGGCTATGGCTACACCTTC. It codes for CASSFTLGQGGYGYTF.

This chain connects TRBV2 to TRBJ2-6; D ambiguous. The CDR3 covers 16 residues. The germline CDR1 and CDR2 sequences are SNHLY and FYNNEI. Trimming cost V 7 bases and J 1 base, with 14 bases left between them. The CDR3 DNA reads TGTGCCAGCACCGCGCCCCCGGTTTCTGGGGCCAACGTCCTGACTTTC. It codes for CASTAPPVSGANVLTF.

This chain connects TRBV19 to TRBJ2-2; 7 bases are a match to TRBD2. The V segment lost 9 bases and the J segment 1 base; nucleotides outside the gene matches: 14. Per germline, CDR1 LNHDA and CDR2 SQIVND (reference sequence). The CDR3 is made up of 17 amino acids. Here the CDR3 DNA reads TGTGCCAGCGTCGACGGGGCGGCGGGAGAGAACACCGGGGAGCTGTTTTTT. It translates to CASVDGAAGENTGELFF. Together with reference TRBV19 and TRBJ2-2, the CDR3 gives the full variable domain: DGGITQSPKYLFRKEGQNVTLSCEQNLNHDAMYWYRQDPGQGLRLIYYSQIVNDFQKGDIAEGYSVSREKKESFPLTVTSAQKNPTAFYLCASVDGAAGENTGELFFGEGSRLTVL.

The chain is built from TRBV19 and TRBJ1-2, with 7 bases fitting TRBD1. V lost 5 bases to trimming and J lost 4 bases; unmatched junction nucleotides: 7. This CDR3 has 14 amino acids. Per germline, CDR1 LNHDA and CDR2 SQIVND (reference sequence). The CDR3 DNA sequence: TGTGCCAGTAGTCGGACAGGTCCCCTCTATGGCTACACCTTC. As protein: CASSRTGPLYGYTF.

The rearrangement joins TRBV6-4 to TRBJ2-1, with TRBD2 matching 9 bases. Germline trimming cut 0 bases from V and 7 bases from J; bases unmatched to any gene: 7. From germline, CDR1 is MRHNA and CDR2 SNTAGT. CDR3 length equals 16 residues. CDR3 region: CASSDSTSGFWNEQFF. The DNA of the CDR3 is TGTGCCAGCAGTGACTCGACTAGCGGATTTTGGAATGAGCAGTTCTTC.

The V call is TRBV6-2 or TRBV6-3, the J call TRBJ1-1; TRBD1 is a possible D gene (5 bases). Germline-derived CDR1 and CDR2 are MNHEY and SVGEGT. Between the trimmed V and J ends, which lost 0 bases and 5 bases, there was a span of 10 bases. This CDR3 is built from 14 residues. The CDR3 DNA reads TGTGCCAGCAGTTACTCGGGGGGTCGGACTGAAGCTTTCTTT. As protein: CASSYSGGRTEAFF.

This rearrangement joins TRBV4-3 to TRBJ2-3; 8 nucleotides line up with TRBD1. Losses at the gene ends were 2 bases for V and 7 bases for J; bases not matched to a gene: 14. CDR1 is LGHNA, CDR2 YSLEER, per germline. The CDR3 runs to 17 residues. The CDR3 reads CASSQNPAGQGWHTQYF. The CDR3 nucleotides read TGCGCCAGCAGCCAAAACCCCGCCGGACAGGGATGGCATACGCAGTATTTT.

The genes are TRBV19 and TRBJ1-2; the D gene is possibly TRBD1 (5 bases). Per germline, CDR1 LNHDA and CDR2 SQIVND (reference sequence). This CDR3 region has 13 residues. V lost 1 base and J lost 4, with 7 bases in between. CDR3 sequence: CASSIGQIYGYTF. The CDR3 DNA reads TGTGCCAGTAGTATAGGACAGATCTATGGCTACACCTTC.

For the CDR3, the DNA is TGTGCCAGCAGCTTAAATGGCCCTCGCGGGGAGACCCAGTACTTC. This gives the protein CASSLNGPRGETQYF. The rearrangement links TRBV7-3 to TRBJ2-5, with D maybe TRBD2 (5 bases). The length of the CDR3 is 15 residues. Looked up from germline, CDR1 is SGHTA and CDR2 is FQGTGA. Trimming shortened V by 1 base and J by 5 bases, and 14 bases separated the two germline ends.